A single sample is the source of the 6 T cell receptor beta chains below, sequenced in a study of regulatory T cells in long-lasting Graves disease. Noted time point: newly diagnosed GD, antithyroid drugs for less than 3 months. Making the TCR library involved RNA that had been extracted from PBMCs. Through Arm-PCR of CDR3 regions and iRepertoire HTBI primers, TCR beta libraries were built. In TCRdb, the multiplex PCR reads were re-called with MiXCR into one record per CDR3 protein. The sample gives 420,000 or so distinct CDR3 sequences, about 15% of which show up once; about 23% is in the top ten. This same sample was also part of a study on T cells in Graves' hyperthyroidism and ophthalmopathy.

The sample here was peripheral blood mononuclear cells (PBMCs), taken at new diagnosis, from a patient treated with antithyroid drugs. The receptors were sampled from a woman between 18 and 30 years old with Graves disease.

This clonotype was recorded at least ten times. V is TRBV30 and J is TRBJ1-4, with no clear D. This CDR3 spans 15 amino acids. V lost 0 bases, J lost 5 bases, and 13 bases lay in between. Germline CDR1 is GTSNPN and CDR2 is SVGIG (reference sequence). This chain's CDR3 is CAWSVLGQANEKLFF. The CDR3 DNA reads as TGTGCCTGGAGTGTACTGGGTCAGGCAAATGAAAAACTGTTTTTT.

This clonotype was picked up a small number of times. The chain combines TRBV5-1 with TRBJ2-7; D is undetermined. The CDR3 sequence is 16 residues long. Between the trimmed V and J ends, which lost 0 bases and 2 bases, there was a span of 15 bases. The germline gives CDR1 SGHRS, CDR2 YFSETQ. CDR3 coding DNA: TGCGCCAGCAGCTTGGTGTCTTCTCAACTCGCCTACGAGCAGTACTTC. This gives the protein CASSLVSSQLAYEQYF.

This clonotype was seen at least ten times. V gene TRBV7-2 combines with J gene TRBJ2-7; possible D gene TRBD2, 5 bases. Germline V gives CDR1 SGHTA, CDR2 FQGNSA. This CDR3 comprises 14 residues. V lost 3 bases to trimming and J lost 3 bases, with 12 bases between them. The CDR3 here is CASSFGLNDYEQYF. The DNA for the CDR3 is TGTGCCAGCAGCTTCGGACTGAACGACTACGAGCAGTACTTC.

The J gene is TRBJ2-4, the V gene TRBV30, with 8 bases fitting TRBD1. V was clipped by 2 bases and J by 4 bases; unmatched bases: 4. This CDR3 has 14 amino acids. From germline, CDR1 is GTSNPN and CDR2 SVGIG (reference sequence). CDR3 nucleotides: TGTGCCTGGAGTACGGGACAGGCTAAAAACATTCAGTACTTC. Translation: CAWSTGQAKNIQYF.

This clonotype showed up just a few times. J is TRBJ2-1 and V is TRBV5-1; D perhaps matches TRBD1 (6 bases). V lost 4 bases and J lost 2, with 16 bases in between. This CDR3 contains 16 residues. Looked up from germline, CDR1 is SGHRS and CDR2 is YFSETQ. In DNA, the CDR3 is TGCGCCAGCAGCCCGATTGGACAGTTTGCCTACAATGAGCAGTTCTTC. As protein: CASSPIGQFAYNEQFF.

The chain couples TRBV15 to TRBJ2-1, with TRBD2 as a possible D gene (6 bases). The CDR3 loop spans 15 amino acids. V was pared by 0 bases and J by 4 bases, with 10 bases between. The germline V gene encodes CDR1 LNHNV and CDR2 YYDKDF (reference sequence). CDR3 protein: CATSRDSGDYNEQFF. DNA of the CDR3: TGTGCCACCAGCAGAGATAGCGGAGATTACAATGAGCAGTTCTTC.